The table lists the clone carrying this T cell receptor beta chain with many counts. Preparation of the TCRbeta library used unique molecular identifiers. TCRdb fed the PCR reads into MiXCR, producing one record per CDR3 protein. The sample shows roughly 280,000 distinct CDR3 sequences, 11% of them seen only once. This sample is drawn from a study of T-cell reconstitution after alpha-beta-depleted transplantation in children. Sequences were derived from peripheral blood, sampled 180 days after TCRalphabeta/CD19-depleted stem cell transplant. The sequence was obtained from a male patient aged 2 to 9 who had a stem cell transplant for chronic granulomatous disease, so the T cells may come from the graft donor.

CDR3 amino acids: CASSGTGGNYEQYF. The CDR3 DNA sequence: TGTGCCAGCAGTGGGACAGGGGGAAACTACGAGCAGTACTTC. The rearrangement links TRBV27 to TRBJ2-7; 11 bases agree with TRBD1. Trimming removed 5 bases from V and 3 bases from J; junction bases left unmatched: 3. Germline values: CDR1 MNHEY, CDR2 SMNVEV (reference sequence). The CDR3 length is 14 residues.